The present TCR beta chain was sequenced within a study of blood T cell repertoires in COVID-19. The overall study: Both acute and convalescent COVID-19 samples were obtained from the United States, Italy and Spain. PBMCs, B-cell-depleted T cells, or T cells were the source of the cDNA or gDNA that made up the material.

V dropped 2 bases and J dropped 2; count of bases not matched to a gene: 8. CDR1 is SGHTA and CDR2 is FQGNSA in the germline V gene. This CDR3 comprises 17 residues. In the study's own analysis: How many nucleated cells were present was estimated from reference gene primer amplification. Some clones are missing from TCRdb's copy, which holds only in-frame ones; the method was immunoSEQ multiplex PCR. Clone size and the V and J calls come from that table; the DNA yielded D and trimming. The repertoire includes 35,000 to 45,000 clones, 80% of them detected once, and 19% sits in the top ten. Source material: peripheral blood. The source of this sequence is a man aged 70 or older with acute or convalescent COVID-19. The rearrangement uses TRBV7-2 and TRBJ2-3, with 9 bases aligning to TRBD2. The CDR3 region has the DNA TGTGCCAGCAGCTTAATCCCTAGCGGGGCTACCACAGATACGCAGTATTTT. Translated: CASSLIPSGATTDTQYF. Drawing the rest from reference TRBV7-2 and TRBJ2-3, the complete variable domain is GAGVSQSPSNKVTEKGKDVELRCDPISGHTALYWYRQSLGQGLEFLIYFQGNSAPDKSGLPSDRFSAERTGGSVSTLTIQRTQQEDSAVYLCASSLIPSGATTDTQYFGPGTRLTVL.